This T cell receptor beta chain came from a study of T cell responses to AZD1222 COVID-19 vaccine. Study information: Doses given second, at about 4 or about 12 weeks, were pooled. Study findings and constraints: Clonal diversity was possibly underestimated, and the donors were mostly white British, with more females. Across the whole spike, CD4 TCRs peaked at regions 160-218 and 743-854. Among those given AZD1222, only five or six were seropositive at baseline.

Some clones are missing from TCRdb's copy, which holds only in-frame ones; the method was immunoSEQ multiplex PCR. The sample carries about 120,000 clones, roughly 90% recorded once. Notes on this clone: Its antigen is still unknown.

The germline CDR1 and CDR2 sequences are LNHDA and SQIVND (reference sequence). The CDR3 sequence is 14 residues long. Between the trimmed V and J ends, which lost 3 bases and 9 bases, there was a span of 12 bases. This material consisted of peripheral blood, taken on day 0 of AZD1222 vaccination. This chain connects TRBV19 to TRBJ1-6; D not certain. The sequence was obtained from an adult in good health. The CDR3 here is CASSIDFAGSPLHF. The CDR3 DNA reads TGTGCCAGTAGTATTGATTTCGCCGGTTCACCCCTCCACTTT.